This record looks at one TCR beta chain sequence and its context. A multiplex PCR was run with 60 Vbeta primers and 13 Jbeta primers. Measured with immunoSEQ multiplex PCR; TCRdb has only the in-frame clones, and not every one. In the table there are 65,000 to 85,000 clones, over 9% of which are singletons. This record belongs to a study of cytomegalovirus exposure and HLA in healthy donors. After removal of 8 bases from V and 2 bases from J, the junction contained 4 bases not matched to a gene. This CDR3 comprises 13 residues. Germline V lookup: CDR1 LNHDA, CDR2 SQIVND (reference sequence). The gene calls are TRBV19 and TRBJ1-2, with TRBD1 identical over 8 bases. Input material: PBMCs. The sequence was obtained from a man in his sixties in good health and CMV-seropositive. CDR3 nucleotides: TGTGCCAGTCGGACAGGGCAGAACTATGGCTACACCTTC. It translates to CASRTGQNYGYTF.